These T cell receptor beta chains were read from a single sample in a study of OX40 agonist ivuxolimab in advanced cancers. Sequencing was performed with immunoSEQ multiplex PCR; in TCRdb, only in-frame clones are kept and a portion is missing. The sample includes some 27,000 clones, just over 90% seen only once; the top ten take roughly 24%. Sequencing used CD4+ or CD8+ T cells sorted from blood, obtained in a trial of the OX40 agonist ivuxolimab. These receptor sequences come from an adult with an advanced solid tumor such as melanoma, head and neck, liver or kidney cancer. CDR3s include the opening cysteine and the closing phenylalanine or tryptophan. The D gene is left open where the match is weak. Expanded clones get a size class; other rows say once, few or many, or leave the size out.

d_call	v_call	clone_size	cdr3_length	j_call	cdr3_nt	cdr3_aa
TRBD2	TRBV11-2	once	16	TRBJ2-7	TGTGCCAGCAGCCCCCCCGGGCTAGCGGGAGTTTACGAGCAGTACTTC	CASSPPGLAGVYEQYF
TRBD1	TRBV13	NA	15	TRBJ2-7	TGTGCCAGCAGCTTCGGACAGGGGGCGGATTACGAGCAGTACTTC	CASSFGQGADYEQYF
NA	TRBV4-3	NA	15	TRBJ2-4	TGCGCCAGCAGCCAAGATACAGGGTGGGGGGACATTCAGTACTTC	CASSQDTGWGDIQYF
TRBD2	TRBV5-1	NA	15	TRBJ2-7	TGCGCCAGCAGCGAAACTAGCGCCCCCCTGGACGAGCAGTACTTC	CASSETSAPLDEQYF
NA	TRBV7-9	NA	17	TRBJ1-1	TGTGCCAGCAGTCCTAGGGGGGGCGCGGACATGAACACTGAAGCTTTCTTT	CASSPRGGADMNTEAFF
TRBD1	TRBV27	NA	15	TRBJ2-7	TGTGCCAGCAGTTCCCGACAGGGTCGGGCCTACGAGCAGTACTTC	CASSSRQGRAYEQYF
TRBD2	TRBV2	NA	16	TRBJ2-1	TGTGCCAGCAGAACCCGGTATAGCGGGAGGTACAATGAGCAGTTCTTC	CASRTRYSGRYNEQFF
TRBD1	TRBV5-1	few	14	TRBJ1-2	TGCGCCAGCAGCCAGACAGGGCCCAACTATGGCTACACCTTC	CASSQTGPNYGYTF
NA	TRBV6-6	NA	14	TRBJ1-1	TGTGCCAGCAGTTACTCGAATGTCAGGGACGGCGCTTTCTTT	CASSYSNVRDGAFF
TRBD1	TRBV5-8	NA	18	TRBJ1-5	TGTGCCAGCAGCTTGGACAGGGGAAACATGCTGAGCAATCAGCCCCAGCATTTT	CASSLDRGNMLSNQPQHF
NA	TRBV29-1	NA	14	TRBJ1-5	TGCAGCGCCAGGGAACAGGGAAGCAATCAGCCCCAGCATTTT	CSAREQGSNQPQHF
TRBD1	TRBV2	NA	15	TRBJ2-3	TGTGCCAGCAGGGACAGGTTATCTAGCACAGATACGCAGTATTTT	CASRDRLSSTDTQYF
NA	TRBV7-8	NA	14	TRBJ2-7	TGTGCCAGCAGCGACCGGGCCAAGGGGTGGGAGCAGTACTTC	CASSDRAKGWEQYF
NA	TRBV20-1	once	10	TRBJ2-3	TGCAGTGCTCCCCATGACACGCAGTATTTT	CSAPHDTQYF
NA	TRBV7-8	NA	13	TRBJ2-2	TGTGCCAGCAGCCCGGGGCTCACCGGGGAGCTGTTTTTT	CASSPGLTGELFF
TRBD1	TRBV5-5	NA	16	TRBJ1-3	TGTGCCACAAGCCGGATCGACAGGGGCTCTGGAAACACCATATATTTT	CATSRIDRGSGNTIYF